The 29 T cell receptor beta chains below were found in one sample sequenced in a study of technical replicates of blood from a few donors. TCRdb's table, derived via immunoSEQ multiplex PCR, lists solely in-frame clones and lacks some. Of 65,000 to 95,000 clones in the sample, 80% to 90% were seen once. Sequencing used PBMCs. The receptor set was obtained from a human donor in good health. Some clones in this sample may be carry-over from other donors' samples.

This clone was recorded once. V is TRBV6-1 and J is TRBJ2-4; 8 bases map to TRBD2. The CDR3 contains 16 residues. V gave up 2 bases and J gave up 0 bases; unmatched junction bases: 3. CDR1 is MNHNS and CDR2 is SASEGT in the germline V gene. The CDR3 coding sequence is TGTGCCAGCAGTGAAAGCGGGAGTATAGCCAAAAACATTCAGTACTTC. This translates into CASSESGSIAKNIQYF.

This chain's CDR3 is CASSEGGAVNTEAFF. The DNA of the CDR3 is TGTGCCAGCAGTGAGGGAGGGGCCGTGAACACTGAAGCTTTCTTT. The chain is built from TRBV2 and TRBJ1-1; perhaps TRBD1 as D (5 bases). This CDR3 is 15 amino acids long. V lost 3 bases to trimming and J lost 0 bases, with 11 bases between them. Germline values: CDR1 SNHLY, CDR2 FYNNEI.

The chain recombines TRBV7-2 with TRBJ2-5; TRBD2 is a possible D gene (6 bases). The germline V gene has CDR1 SGHTA and CDR2 FQGNSA. The CDR3 length is 14 residues. With 5 bases removed from V and 1 base from J, the gap between germline ends came to 11 bases. CDR3 in DNA: TGTGCCAGCAGCGCGGGACGCTCCCAAGAGACCCAGTACTTC. Residues: CASSAGRSQETQYF. Using reference TRBV7-2 and TRBJ2-5 for the parts outside the CDR3, the full variable domain is GAGVSQSPSNKVTEKGKDVELRCDPISGHTALYWYRQSLGQGLEFLIYFQGNSAPDKSGLPSDRFSAERTGGSVSTLTIQRTQQEDSAVYLCASSAGRSQETQYFGPGTRLLVL.

The V gene is TRBV30, the J gene TRBJ2-3; D call uncertain. Trimming removed 3 bases at V and 0 bases at J, with 10 bases between. CDR3 length: 14 residues. Per germline, CDR1 GTSNPN and CDR2 SVGIG (reference sequence). The CDR3 loop is CAWRGGSSTDTQYF. DNA of the CDR3: TGTGCCTGGAGAGGCGGATCTAGCACAGATACGCAGTATTTT.

This chain joins TRBV6-1 and TRBJ2-3; TRBD2 aligns across 10 bases. The CDR3 covers 14 residues. V lost 11 bases and J lost 4; bases outside the gene matches: 9. In germline, CDR1 is MNHNS, CDR2 SASEGT. The CDR3 spells CAGGPSGRADTQYF. The CDR3 DNA is TGTGCCGGAGGGCCTAGCGGGAGAGCAGATACGCAGTATTTT.

The CDR3 protein is CASSTDRALYGYTF. The CDR3 DNA reads TGCGCCAGCAGCACCGACAGGGCACTCTATGGCTACACCTTC. The chain carries TRBV4-3 and TRBJ1-2, with TRBD1 matching 7 bases. Losses at the gene ends were 5 bases for V and 4 bases for J; bases not matched to a gene: 7. Looked up from germline, CDR1 is LGHNA and CDR2 is YSLEER. The CDR3 is 14 residues long.

This chain links TRBV7-2 with TRBJ2-3; 8 bases agree with TRBD1. In germline, CDR1 is SGHTA, CDR2 FQGNSA. The CDR3 runs 11 residues. Trimming at V came to 5 bases and at J to 10 bases, leaving 2 bases not matched to a gene. The DNA for the CDR3 is TGTGCCAGCAGCCCGGGACAGGCGCAGTATTTT. It encodes CASSPGQAQYF.

This clone was recorded only once. The V and J genes are TRBV9 and TRBJ1-3; D is unclear. This CDR3 has 17 residues. Trimming pared 0 bases from V and 0 bases from J, leaving 13 bases between. The germline V gene has CDR1 SGDLS and CDR2 YYNGEE. The CDR3 region is CASSVGPAESSGNTIYF. CDR3 coding DNA: TGTGCCAGCAGCGTAGGTCCCGCGGAATCCTCTGGAAACACCATATATTTT.

The chain is built from TRBV4-3 and TRBJ1-1; D gene uncertain. This CDR3 region has 14 residues. Trimming left V 0 bases short and J 3 bases short, with 8 bases between. CDR1 and CDR2 (germline): LGHNA, YSLEER. CDR3 nucleotides: TGCGCCAGCAGCCAAGATCCACAGTACACTGAAGCTTTCTTT. This sequence encodes CASSQDPQYTEAFF.

This clone was detected only a few times. This chain joins TRBV5-6 and TRBJ2-3; 7 nucleotides agree with TRBD2. Germline V gene data show CDR1 as SGHDT and CDR2 as YYEEEE. With V trimmed by 1 base and J by 2 bases, 7 bases remained unmatched. This CDR3 region has 16 residues. The CDR3 coding sequence is TGTGCCAGCAGCTTGCAAGCGGGGACCCTCACAGATACGCAGTATTTT. Protein product: CASSLQAGTLTDTQYF.

This clone was counted ten times or more. The J gene is TRBJ1-6, the V gene TRBV2, with D perhaps TRBD1 (6 bases). The CDR3 length is 15 residues. Germline-derived CDR1 and CDR2 are SNHLY and FYNNEI. V shed 8 bases and J shed 3 bases, with 14 bases lying between them. The CDR3 DNA reads TGTGCCAGCCGCCGGACAGACAACTATAATTCACCCCTCCACTTT. Amino acid sequence: CASRRTDNYNSPLHF.

The chain employs TRBV4-1 and TRBJ2-5, with TRBD2 matching 9 bases. The V gene's germline CDR1 is MGHRA and CDR2 YSYEKL. CDR3 size: 15 residues. J lost 5 bases, V lost 4 bases, and 8 bases had no gene match. CDR3 sequence (DNA): TGCGCCAGCAGCCCCACCGGGACTAGCAGGGAGACCCAGTACTTC. This translates into CASSPTGTSRETQYF.

The chain is built from TRBV4-1 and TRBJ1-1; 10 bases line up with TRBD1. Per the germline V gene, CDR1 is MGHRA and CDR2 is YSYEKL. The trim removed 5 bases at V and 3 bases at J, leaving 12 bases unmatched. This CDR3 spans 17 amino acids. The CDR3 loop reads CASSSGQGFLRDTEAFF. The CDR3, as DNA: TGCGCCAGCAGCTCGGGACAGGGGTTTCTACGTGACACTGAAGCTTTCTTT.

The sample holds a few counts of this clone. This chain connects TRBV19 to TRBJ2-7; TRBD1 agrees at 8 bases. This CDR3 region has 15 residues. The germline V gene has CDR1 LNHDA and CDR2 SQIVND (reference sequence). V lost 5 bases to trimming and J lost 4 bases; unmatched junction nucleotides: 10. The CDR3 region has the DNA TGTGCCAGTAGTCCCCCAGGGGGCGCTGTATACGAGCAGTACTTC. Protein product: CASSPPGGAVYEQYF.

The rearrangement joins TRBV18 to TRBJ1-1, with 9 nucleotides matching TRBD1. The germline gives CDR1 KGHSH, CDR2 LQKENI. The V gene end was trimmed by 3 bases and the J gene end by 5 bases; junction bases not matched to a gene: 1. The CDR3 consists of 13 residues. For the CDR3, the DNA is TGTGCCAGCTCACCCGACAGGGGGACTGAAGCTTTCTTT. It encodes CASSPDRGTEAFF.

The genes are TRBV9 and TRBJ2-3, with 13 bases identical to TRBD2. The CDR3 spans 16 residues. V lost 3 bases, J lost 3 bases, and 4 bases stayed unmatched. Germline CDR1 SGDLS, CDR2 YYNGEE. The CDR3 region is CASSAGTSGVTDTQYF. The CDR3 bases are TGTGCCAGCAGCGCCGGGACTAGCGGGGTGACAGATACGCAGTATTTT.

The chain has TRBV7-3 and TRBJ1-6, with D possibly being TRBD1 (6 bases). V gave up 8 bases and J gave up 7 bases, with 15 bases separating them. This CDR3 region has 14 residues. Germline V gene sequence: CDR1 SGHTA, CDR2 FQGTGA. CDR3 region: CASGTGQINSPLHF. The CDR3 DNA is TGTGCCAGCGGGACGGGACAAATCAATTCACCCCTCCACTTT.

The chain combines TRBV5-4 with TRBJ2-1; unclear D gene. The CDR3 is 14 residues long. The germline V gene has CDR1 SGHNT and CDR2 YYREEE (reference sequence). V dropped 5 bases and J dropped 7 bases, with 16 bases sitting between them. CDR3 sequence reads: CASSPLPSENEQFF. The CDR3 nucleotides read TGTGCCAGCAGTCCTCTACCCTCGGAGAATGAGCAGTTCTTC.

This clone was seen once. The chain uses TRBV5-1 and TRBJ2-2; a weak D match, TRBD1 (6 bases). The CDR3 covers 15 residues. The V and J ends lost 2 bases and 5 bases respectively, with 13 bases between them. Germline V CDR1 and CDR2: SGHRS, YFSETQ. The CDR3 region is CASSLGTLTTGELFF. CDR3 DNA: TGCGCCAGCAGCTTAGGGACACTGACAACCGGGGAGCTGTTTTTT.

The gene calls are TRBV9 and TRBJ1-3; tentative D call: TRBD1 (5 bases). CDR3 length: 14 residues. V was pared by 2 bases and J by 2 bases, with 8 bases between. Germline V gives CDR1 SGDLS, CDR2 YYNGEE. CDR3 nucleotide sequence: TGTGCCAGCAGCGTCCAGGGAACTGGAAACACCATATATTTT. Its translation: CASSVQGTGNTIYF.

The rearrangement joins TRBV10-3 to TRBJ1-1; D might be TRBD1 (5 bases). Germline values: CDR1 ENHRY, CDR2 SYGVKD. V was cut by 6 bases and J by 1 base, with 9 bases left in between. The CDR3 consists of 13 residues. This chain's CDR3 is CAIRRGENTEAFF. CDR3 sequence (DNA): TGTGCCATCAGGCGGGGGGAGAACACTGAAGCTTTCTTT.

The chain joins TRBV5-4 to TRBJ2-3; D is possibly TRBD2 (5 bases). Germline V gene lookup returns CDR1 SGHNT and CDR2 YYREEE (reference sequence). The CDR3 covers 13 residues. The ends were cut back, 0 bases at V and 5 bases at J, with 7 bases in the middle. The CDR3 DNA is TGTGCCAGCAGCTTGGCCGGGGAAGATACGCAGTATTTT. It codes for CASSLAGEDTQYF. Together with reference TRBV5-4 and TRBJ2-3, the CDR3 gives the full variable domain: ETGVTQSPTHLIKTRGQQVTLRCSSQSGHNTVSWYQQALGQGPQFIFQYYREEENGRGNFPPRFSGLQFPNYSSELNVNALELDDSALYLCASSLAGEDTQYFGPGTRLTVL.

The chain couples TRBV7-8 to TRBJ1-5; 7 bases match TRBD1. Looked up from germline, CDR1 is SGHVS and CDR2 is FQNEAQ. The V segment lost 5 bases and the J segment 6 bases; nucleotides outside the gene matches: 13. The CDR3 contains 16 residues. CDR3 in amino acids: CASSKDETGYSQPQHF. CDR3 DNA: TGTGCCAGCAGCAAGGACGAGACAGGGTATTCTCAGCCCCAGCATTTT.

The chain joins TRBV5-1 to TRBJ2-7; 9 bases agree with TRBD1. This CDR3 is built from 15 residues. Germline V gene sequence: CDR1 SGHRS, CDR2 YFSETQ. The junction had 9 bases not matched to a gene; V was cut back by 4 bases and J by 4 bases. In DNA, the CDR3 is TGCGCCAGCAGCGAGGGAAGGGACAGGGCTTACGAGCAGTACTTC. Its translation: CASSEGRDRAYEQYF. The full variable domain, rest sourced from reference TRBV5-1 and TRBJ2-7, is KAGVTQTPRYLIKTRGQQVTLSCSPISGHRSVSWYQQTPGQGLQFLFEYFSETQRNKGNFPGRFSGRQFSNSRSEMNVSTLELGDSALYLCASSEGRDRAYEQYFGPGTRLTVT.

This chain links TRBV15 with TRBJ2-2; D perhaps matches TRBD2 (6 bases). With 3 bases removed from V and 3 bases from J, the gap between germline ends came to 8 bases. Germline lookup yields CDR1 LNHNV and CDR2 YYDKDF (reference sequence). The CDR3 covers 14 residues. The CDR3 loop reads CATSSGEDTGELFF. DNA of the CDR3: TGTGCCACCAGCAGCGGGGAGGACACCGGGGAGCTGTTTTTT.

The chain couples TRBV20-1 to TRBJ2-7, with 7 nucleotides matching TRBD2. V was clipped by 3 bases and J by 7 bases; unmatched bases: 3. CDR3 length: 11 residues. In germline, CDR1 is DFQATT, CDR2 SNEGSKA (reference sequence). For the CDR3, the DNA is TGCAGTGCTAGCTTGGGAGGGGAGCAGTACTTC. It translates to CSASLGGEQYF.

The V call is TRBV10-3, the J call TRBJ2-3, with 8 bases aligning to TRBD1. Per the germline V gene, CDR1 is ENHRY and CDR2 is SYGVKD. J lost 0 bases, V lost 0 bases, and 2 bases had no gene match. This CDR3 spans 16 amino acids. CDR3 nucleotide sequence: TGTGCCATCAGTGAGTCAAGGACAGGGAGCACAGATACGCAGTATTTT. The encoded protein is CAISESRTGSTDTQYF.

The chain recombines TRBV5-8 with TRBJ2-1; the match to TRBD2 covers 7 bases. The CDR3 consists of 16 residues. J lost 9 bases, V lost 0 bases, and 12 bases had no gene match. From germline, CDR1 is SGHTS and CDR2 YDEGEE. Here the CDR3 DNA reads TGTGCCAGCAGCTTGGAAGTGGCGGGAGTGCAGGCTGAGCAGTTCTTC. Amino acids: CASSLEVAGVQAEQFF.

The chain has TRBV29-1 and TRBJ2-7; 8 bases are shared with TRBD2. The CDR3 totals 13 residues. Germline V CDR1 and CDR2: SQVTM, ANQGSEA. Trimming took 4 bases from V and 2 from J; bases not matched to a gene: 4. The chain's CDR3 is CSVVLAVTYEQYF. Here the CDR3 DNA reads TGCAGCGTTGTACTAGCGGTGACCTACGAGCAGTACTTC.